Below, one T cell receptor (beta chain) is given with its context. Its antigen remains unidentified. This CDR3 is 14 amino acids long. Between the trimmed V and J ends, which lost 4 bases and 0 bases, there was a span of 8 bases. Germline V gene sequence: CDR1 KGHDR, CDR2 SFDVKD. The entry originates in a study of T cell responses to AZD1222 COVID-19 vaccine. TCRdb's table, derived via immunoSEQ multiplex PCR, lists solely in-frame clones and lacks some. The table shows tens of thousands of clones, with 90% occurring only once. Study-level points and caveats: Across the whole spike, CD4 TCRs peaked at regions 160-218 and 743-854.

This chain uses TRBV24-1 with TRBJ1-1, with D unclear. Specimen: peripheral blood, collected on day 0 of AZD1222 vaccination. The receptor's source is an adult in good health. The CDR3: CATSDSTLNTEAFF. The CDR3 bases are TGTGCCACCAGTGACTCAACTCTGAACACTGAAGCTTTCTTT.